These T cell receptor beta chains were read from a single sample in a study of cytomegalovirus exposure and HLA in healthy donors. The assay was immunoSEQ multiplex PCR, and TCRdb's table has in-frame clones only and misses some. Of approximately 58,000 clones detected, just under 95% appear once; the ten largest clones hold approximately 2.3%. Input material: PBMCs. Every receptor here comes from a man aged 18 to 30 in good health and CMV-seronegative. Each CDR3 is given with its conserved first and last residue. The D gene is left open where the match is weak. The size field is filled for only some rows; it gives once, few, many or a size class.

d_call,j_call,v_call,clone_size,cdr3_aa,cdr3_nt
TRBD2,TRBJ2-1,TRBV30,.,CAYDSGAPNEQFF,TGTGCCTACGATAGCGGGGCACCCAATGAGCAGTTCTTC
TRBD1,TRBJ2-7,TRBV19,.,CATGAGQGRSEQYF,TGTGCCACCGGGGCGGGACAGGGTAGGAGTGAGCAGTACTTC
TRBD1,TRBJ2-7,TRBV6-6,.,CASSYPDRASAPEQYF,TGTGCCAGCAGTTACCCAGACAGGGCGAGCGCACCCGAGCAGTACTTC
.,TRBJ2-1,TRBV18,.,CASSTGTAYNEQFF,TGTGCCAGCTCAACCGGGACTGCGTACAATGAGCAGTTCTTC
.,TRBJ2-3,TRBV20-1,once,CSGARLDTQYF,TGCAGTGGTGCTAGATTAGATACGCAGTATTTT
TRBD1,TRBJ1-2,TRBV7-9,.,CASSPGTDKFVSYTF,TGTGCCAGCAGCCCCGGGACAGACAAGTTCGTTAGCTACACCTTC
TRBD2,TRBJ2-1,TRBV11-3,.,CASSPRTSGYGGEQFF,TGTGCCAGCAGCCCACGCACTAGCGGGTACGGGGGTGAGCAGTTCTTC
.,TRBJ1-1,TRBV18,.,CASSPAGTTEAFF,TGTGCCAGCTCACCAGCGGGAACCACTGAAGCTTTCTTT
.,TRBJ2-3,TRBV4-3,.,CASSQNSVGTDTQYF,TGCGCCAGCAGCCAAAATTCAGTCGGCACAGATACGCAGTATTTT
.,TRBJ2-5,TRBV4-2,.,CASSQDGGAETQYF,TGTGCCAGCAGCCAAGATGGGGGGGCAGAGACCCAGTACTTC
TRBD1,TRBJ1-2,TRBV28,once,CASSLWGQGALPGYTF,TGTGCCAGCAGTTTATGGGGACAGGGGGCTCTTCCCGGCTACACCTTC
TRBD2,TRBJ2-7,TRBV6-5,once,CASSPGLAGVYEQYF,TGTGCCAGCAGCCCTGGACTAGCGGGAGTTTACGAGCAGTACTTC
TRBD1,TRBJ1-1,TRBV29-1,.,CSVGARGLNTEAFF,TGCAGCGTTGGAGCCAGGGGGCTGAACACTGAAGCTTTCTTT
TRBD2,TRBJ2-7,TRBV25-1,.,CASRMDLAGGVQYF,TGTGCCAGCAGGATGGACCTAGCGGGAGGCGTGCAGTACTTC
.,TRBJ2-6,TRBV7-2,.,CASSSGVISGANVLTF,TGTGCCAGCAGCTCTGGAGTGATCTCTGGGGCCAACGTCCTGACTTTC
.,TRBJ1-2,TRBV7-9,.,CASSLGRDVEGYTF,TGTGCCAGCAGCTTGGGCAGGGATGTTGAAGGCTACACCTTC
.,TRBJ2-2,TRBV5-1,.,CASSLKQYTGELFF,TGCGCCAGCAGCTTGAAACAGTACACCGGGGAGCTGTTTTTT
TRBD1,TRBJ1-5,TRBV28,.,CASSLQQGGVRSNQPQHF,TGTGCCAGCAGTTTGCAACAGGGGGGAGTGAGGAGCAATCAGCCCCAGCATTTT
TRBD1,TRBJ1-5,TRBV7-8,.,CASSPPGQGQQPQHF,TGTGCCAGCAGCCCCCCGGGACAGGGTCAACAGCCCCAGCATTTT
.,TRBJ1-3,TRBV6-5,.,CASQGMPDTGNTIYF,TGTGCCAGCCAGGGAATGCCCGACACTGGAAACACCATATATTTT
.,TRBJ2-2,TRBV10-1,.,CASSVTRGDGELFF,TGCGCCAGCAGTGTGACTAGAGGGGACGGGGAGCTGTTTTTT
TRBD2,TRBJ2-5,TRBV6-5,.,CASRLLAGGQETQYF,TGTGCCAGCAGGCTACTAGCGGGGGGACAAGAGACCCAGTACTTC
TRBD2,TRBJ2-2,TRBV19,.,CASSIDSGSNTGELFF,TGTGCCAGTAGTATAGATAGCGGGAGTAACACCGGGGAGCTGTTTTTT
.,TRBJ1-1,TRBV28,.,CASSQQNTEAFF,TGTGCCAGCAGTCAACAGAACACTGAAGCTTTCTTT
TRBD1,TRBJ2-7,TRBV25-1,.,CASSEFFDRQGEDEQYF,TGTGCCAGCAGTGAATTTTTCGACAGACAGGGGGAGGACGAGCAGTACTTC
.,TRBJ1-2,TRBV19,.,CASLRSGSRTYGYTF,TGTGCCAGCCTCAGATCAGGGTCCCGGACCTATGGCTACACCTTC
.,TRBJ1-1,TRBV30,.,CAWSPDSRNTEAFF,TGTGCCTGGAGTCCCGACTCAAGGAACACTGAAGCTTTCTTT
.,TRBJ1-2,TRBV7-2,once,CASSLAGEGYGYTF,TGTGCCAGCAGCTTAGCAGGAGAGGGTTATGGCTACACCTTC
.,TRBJ1-1,TRBV6-6,.,CASSTIQGNTEAFF,TGTGCCAGCAGTACTATACAGGGAAATACTGAAGCTTTCTTT
TRBD1,TRBJ1-4,TRBV5-1,.,CASSRDSLNEKLFF,TGCGCCAGCAGCAGGGACAGCCTAAATGAAAAACTGTTTTTT
TRBD2,TRBJ2-1,TRBV19,.,CASSIETSGGSYEQFF,TGTGCCAGTAGTATCGAAACTAGCGGGGGTTCGTATGAGCAGTTCTTC
.,TRBJ2-7,TRBV5-1,.,CASGRGSGGEQYF,TGCGCCAGCGGGCGTGGTAGCGGAGGCGAGCAGTACTTC
.,TRBJ2-3,TRBV27,few,CASSGRRGDTQYF,TGTGCCAGCAGTGGCCGACGGGGAGATACGCAGTATTTT
.,TRBJ1-4,TRBV5-4,.,CASSWPGEKLFF,TGTGCCAGCAGCTGGCCGGGTGAAAAACTGTTTTTT
.,TRBJ1-5,TRBV19,.,CASSTREGVNQPQHF,TGTGCCAGTAGTACCCGGGAGGGGGTCAATCAGCCCCAGCATTTT
.,TRBJ2-3,TRBV14,.,CASSPLSHLFTDTQYF,TGTGCCAGCAGCCCTTTGAGTCACCTTTTCACAGATACGCAGTATTTT
.,TRBJ2-2,TRBV6-5,once,CASYGGMNTGELFF,TGTGCCAGCTACGGGGGAATGAACACCGGGGAGCTGTTTTTT
TRBD2,TRBJ2-2,TRBV7-2,.,CASSSPSGREHTGELFF,TGTGCCAGCAGCTCCCCTAGCGGGAGGGAACACACCGGGGAGCTGTTTTTT
.,TRBJ2-3,TRBV6-6,.,CASSHSQGLGDTQYF,TGTGCCAGCAGCCACTCACAGGGCTTGGGAGATACGCAGTATTTT
TRBD2,TRBJ2-7,TRBV7-9,.,CASSPGGYEQYF,TGTGCCAGCAGCCCGGGGGGGTACGAGCAGTACTTC
TRBD1,TRBJ1-3,TRBV10-2,once,CASSQQGTSGNTIYF,TGCGCCAGCAGCCAACAGGGGACGTCCGGAAACACCATATATTTT
.,TRBJ2-3,TRBV7-2,.,CASSLGGGWEATDTQYF,TGTGCCAGCAGCTTAGGGGGAGGTTGGGAGGCCACAGATACGCAGTATTTT
TRBD1,TRBJ1-5,TRBV6-5,.,CASNVGTALGEPQHF,TGTGCCAGCAATGTCGGGACAGCACTCGGGGAGCCCCAGCATTTT